This TCR beta chain was identified during a study of beta chain features in type 1 diabetes. Study-level points and caveats: For type 1 diabetes patients, VDJ junctions showed fewer insertions and more deletions. There was a possibility that cDNA sequencing over-represented cells with high TCR expression.

Note on this clone: The target antigen is unknown.

Every participating donor gave one draw, a heparinised blood sample averaging around 100 mL. A sort by CD45RO/CCR7/CD25/CD127/CD95/CD27 yielded CD4+ naive, central memory, regulatory and stem cell-like memory cells. What was sequenced were expressed TCRB transcripts, since all of the isolated RNA had been reverse transcribed. This table comes from immunoSEQ multiplex PCR, and its TCRdb copy is limited to in-frame clones, with some not included. In the table there are around 450,000 clones, 10% to 12% of which are singletons. Trimming left V 8 bases short and J 2 bases short, with 22 bases between. The CDR3 totals 16 residues.

Sequenced material: naive CD4+ T cells from blood. The rearrangement links TRBV23-1 to TRBJ2-7; D assignment may be TRBD1 or TRBD2 (5 bases each). TRBV23-1 is treated as an ORF (open reading frame) with a function not yet certain. The origin of this receptor is a young woman in good health. The CDR3, as DNA: TGCGCCAGCCTCTGGCAGGGCCGGGGATCTCCCTACGAGCAGTACTTC. It encodes CASLWQGRGSPYEQYF.